The 5 T cell receptor beta chains listed next were all sequenced from one sample in a study of identical twins. Via MiXCR, TCRdb re-called the 5' RACE reads, giving one row per CDR3 protein. The repertoire holds a few hundred thousand distinct CDR3 sequences, with around 15% as singletons. The sample also formed part of further work on yellow fever vaccine responses in identical twins.

The sequencing sample was made of CD4+ T cells sorted from blood. The receptor source for this set is a woman between 18 and 30 years old in good health.

The chain is built from TRBV12-3 or TRBV12-4 and TRBJ1-1; 7 bases agree with TRBD1. The CDR3 has 12 residues. V dropped 4 bases and J dropped 11; count of bases not matched to a gene: 7. CDR3 sequence reads: CASSSGDRGAFF. The CDR3 nucleotides read TGTGCCAGCAGTTCTGGGGACAGAGGGGCTTTCTTT.

This clonotype was recorded a few times. This chain's CDR3 is CASSFSGGNQETQYF. CDR3 bases: TGCGCCAGCAGCTTTAGCGGGGGGAACCAAGAGACCCAGTACTTC. The chain recombines TRBV5-1 with TRBJ2-5; 10 nucleotides agree with TRBD2. Germline V lookup: CDR1 SGHRS, CDR2 YFSETQ. The length of the CDR3 is 15 residues. V lost 2 bases to trimming and J lost 0 bases; unmatched junction nucleotides: 1.

The chain links TRBV6-2 or TRBV6-3 to TRBJ2-1; TRBD2 matches 8 bases. The CDR3 is 16 residues long. Germline assignment: CDR1 MNHEY and CDR2 SVGEGT. After removal of 0 bases from V and 3 bases from J, the junction contained 4 bases not matched to a gene. CDR3 region: CASSYSGLAGYNEQFF. The CDR3 coding sequence is TGTGCCAGCAGTTACTCGGGTCTAGCGGGCTACAATGAGCAGTTCTTC.

This clonotype was counted at least ten times. The chain joins TRBV4-2 to TRBJ2-2; 9 positions agree with TRBD2. V lost 0 bases to trimming and J lost 4 bases; unmatched junction nucleotides: 0. The CDR3 sequence is 15 residues long. The germline gives CDR1 LGHNA, CDR2 YNFKEQ. This chain's CDR3 is CASSQELAGTGELFF. The CDR3 DNA follows: TGTGCCAGCAGCCAAGAACTAGCGGGCACCGGGGAGCTGTTTTTT.

In DNA, the CDR3 is TGCAGCACTGGCGGAGAAGAGACCCAGTACTTC. It translates to CSTGGEETQYF. The J gene is TRBJ2-5, the V gene TRBV29-1; D uncertain. This CDR3 spans 11 amino acids. The ends were cut back, 8 bases at V and 3 bases at J, with 10 bases in the middle. Germline V lookup: CDR1 SQVTM, CDR2 ANQGSEA.